This T cell receptor beta chain was profiled in a study of control samples from healthy donors and cancer patients. CDR3 size: 20 residues. Data came from immunoSEQ multiplex PCR; TCRdb stores just in-frame clones and leaves some out. The table lists more than 50,000 clones, about 96% of them singletons. Input material: blood. This receptor was obtained from a woman between 18 and 29 years old in good health. The chain uses TRBV21-1 and TRBJ2-3; the table gives TRBD2 as D, unverified against the DNA. TRBV21-1 is an annotated pseudogene. CDR3 coding DNA: TGTGCCAGCAGCAAATTCGGAGGGACTAGCGGGGGGGTTAGCACAGATACGCAGTATTTT. As protein: CASSKFGGTSGGVSTDTQYF.